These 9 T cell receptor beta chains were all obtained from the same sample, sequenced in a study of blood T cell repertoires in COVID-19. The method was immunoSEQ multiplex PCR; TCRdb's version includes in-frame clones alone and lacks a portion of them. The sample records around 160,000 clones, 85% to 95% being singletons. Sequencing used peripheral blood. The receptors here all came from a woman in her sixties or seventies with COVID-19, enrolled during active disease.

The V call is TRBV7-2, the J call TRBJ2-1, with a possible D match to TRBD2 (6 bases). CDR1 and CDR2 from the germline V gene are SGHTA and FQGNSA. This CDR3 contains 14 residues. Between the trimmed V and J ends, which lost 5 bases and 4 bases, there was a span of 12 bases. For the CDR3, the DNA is TGTGCCAGCAGCAGACTTGGACTATACAATGAGCAGTTCTTC. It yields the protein CASSRLGLYNEQFF.

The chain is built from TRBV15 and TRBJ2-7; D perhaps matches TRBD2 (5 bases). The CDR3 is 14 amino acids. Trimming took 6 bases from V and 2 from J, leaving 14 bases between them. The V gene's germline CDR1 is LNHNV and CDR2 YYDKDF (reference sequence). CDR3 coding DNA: TGTGCCACCAGGAAAGAGGGTTTGCCCTACGAGCAGTACTTC. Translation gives CATRKEGLPYEQYF.

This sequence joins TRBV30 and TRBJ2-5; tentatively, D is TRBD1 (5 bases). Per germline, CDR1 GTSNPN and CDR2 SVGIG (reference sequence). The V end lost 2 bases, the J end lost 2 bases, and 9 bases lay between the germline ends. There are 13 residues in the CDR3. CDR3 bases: TGTGCCTGGAGTAGACAGCATCAAGAGACCCAGTACTTC. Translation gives CAWSRQHQETQYF.

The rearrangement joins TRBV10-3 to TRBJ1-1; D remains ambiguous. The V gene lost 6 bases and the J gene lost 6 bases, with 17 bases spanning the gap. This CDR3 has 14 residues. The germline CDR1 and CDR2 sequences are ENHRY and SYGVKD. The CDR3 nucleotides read TGTGCCATCAGCACCGAGAAGCGGGGTGCTGAAGCTTTCTTT. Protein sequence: CAISTEKRGAEAFF.

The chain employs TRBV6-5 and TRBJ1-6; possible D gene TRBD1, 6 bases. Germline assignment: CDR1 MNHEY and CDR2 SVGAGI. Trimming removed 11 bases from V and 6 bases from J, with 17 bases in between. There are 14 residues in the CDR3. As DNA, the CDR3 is TGTGCCCCACCTCCCGAAGGGGGTAATTCACCCCTCCACTTT. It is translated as CAPPPEGGNSPLHF.

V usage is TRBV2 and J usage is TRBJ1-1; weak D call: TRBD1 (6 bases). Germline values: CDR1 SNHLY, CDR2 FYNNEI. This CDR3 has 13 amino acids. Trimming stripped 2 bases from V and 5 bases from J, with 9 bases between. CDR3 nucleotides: TGTGCCAGCAGTGAACGAGGACAGACTGAAGCTTTCTTT. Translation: CASSERGQTEAFF. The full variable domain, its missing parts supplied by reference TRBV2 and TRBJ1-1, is EPEVTQTPSHQVTQMGQEVILRCVPISNHLYFYWYRQILGQKVEFLVSFYNNEISEKSEIFDDQFSVERPDGSNFTLKIRSTKLEDSAMYFCASSERGQTEAFFGQGTRLTVV.

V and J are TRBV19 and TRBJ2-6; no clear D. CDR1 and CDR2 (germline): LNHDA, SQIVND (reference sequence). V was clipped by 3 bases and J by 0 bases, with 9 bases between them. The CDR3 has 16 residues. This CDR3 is CASSIEVRSGANVLTF. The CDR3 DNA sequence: TGTGCCAGTAGTATTGAGGTCCGCTCTGGGGCCAACGTCCTGACTTTC.

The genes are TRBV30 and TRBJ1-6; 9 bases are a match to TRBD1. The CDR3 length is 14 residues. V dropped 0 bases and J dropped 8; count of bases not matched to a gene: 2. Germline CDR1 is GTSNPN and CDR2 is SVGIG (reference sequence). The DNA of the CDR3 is TGTGCCTGGAGTGTAGACAGGGGGGATTCACCCCTCCACTTT. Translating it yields CAWSVDRGDSPLHF.

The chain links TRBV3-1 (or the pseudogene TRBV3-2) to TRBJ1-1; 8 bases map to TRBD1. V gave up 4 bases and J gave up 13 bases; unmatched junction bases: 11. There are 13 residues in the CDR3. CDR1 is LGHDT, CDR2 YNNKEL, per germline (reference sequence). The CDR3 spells CASSPLSQTGVFF. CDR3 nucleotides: TGTGCCAGCAGCCCCCTTTCCCAGACAGGGGTTTTCTTT.